Below, 13 T cell receptor beta chains from the same sample are listed, as sequenced in a study of blood T cell repertoires in COVID-19. The repertoire was sequenced with immunoSEQ multiplex PCR; TCRdb's copy has only in-frame clones and lacks some. The sample shows about 110,000 clones, more than 80% of them seen only once. Sequencing used peripheral blood. Receptors originate from a woman in her forties or fifties with acute or convalescent COVID-19.

The CDR3 DNA reads as TGTGCCAGCAGCGACGCGACGGGGGGTCGTAAAACGCAGTACTTC. This gives the protein CASSDATGGRKTQYF. The chain carries TRBV13 and TRBJ2-7, with TRBD2 identical over 7 bases. CDR3 length equals 15 residues. CDR1 and CDR2 from the germline V gene are PRHDT and FYEKMQ (reference sequence). Trimming cost V 5 bases and J 9 bases; bases outside gene matches: 16.

The chain joins TRBV4-1 to TRBJ2-1; TRBD1 matches at 7 bases. V shed 2 bases and J 3 bases; nucleotides not matched to a gene: 7. From germline, CDR1 is MGHRA and CDR2 YSYEKL. The CDR3 sequence is 16 residues long. The CDR3 sequence: CASSQLPGQIYNEQFF. In DNA, the CDR3 is TGCGCCAGCAGCCAACTACCGGGACAGATCTACAATGAGCAGTTCTTC.

The rearrangement joins TRBV6-1 to TRBJ1-4, with TRBD1 identical over 11 bases. This CDR3 has 17 residues. After removal of 4 bases from V and 2 bases from J, the junction contained 6 bases not matched to a gene. Germline CDR1 and CDR2: MNHNS and SASEGT. The CDR3 here is CASSVRDRGYTNEKLFF. The CDR3 DNA is TGTGCCAGCAGTGTCAGGGACAGGGGGTACACTAATGAAAAACTGTTTTTT.

This clone has a handful of counts. This chain connects TRBV18 to TRBJ2-2, with D possibly matching TRBD2 (5 bases). The V gene's germline CDR1 is KGHSH and CDR2 LQKENI. The V end lost 3 bases, the J end lost 1 base, and 9 bases lay between the germline ends. CDR3 length equals 15 residues. CDR3 sequence (DNA): TGTGCCAGCTCACCCGAGGGCTGGAACACCGGGGAGCTGTTTTTT. This sequence encodes CASSPEGWNTGELFF.

V is TRBV6-6 and J is TRBJ1-1, with D possibly matching TRBD1 (5 bases). CDR1 MNHNY and CDR2 SVGAGI come from the germline V gene (reference sequence). V was clipped by 6 bases and J by 7 bases, with 24 bases between them. The CDR3 runs 16 residues. The DNA of the CDR3 is TGTGCCAGCAGCATCTCTTGGGGGGAGGGGACCTATGAAGCTTTCTTT. It yields the protein CASSISWGEGTYEAFF.

As DNA, the CDR3 is TGTGCCAGCAGCTCCTCGAACCGGGGACAGGGATTGAATGAAAAACTGTTTTTT. It translates to CASSSSNRGQGLNEKLFF. The V and J genes are TRBV14 and TRBJ1-4, with 9 positions matching TRBD1. This CDR3 spans 18 amino acids. CDR1 and CDR2 (germline): SGHDN, FVKESK. With 5 bases clipped from V and 5 bases from J, the junction kept 15 bases outside the gene matches.

The chain recombines TRBV4-2 with TRBJ1-2; D is unresolved. Trimming removed 1 base at V and 8 bases at J, with 14 bases between. The CDR3 is made up of 14 amino acids. From germline, CDR1 is LGHNA and CDR2 YNFKEQ. This CDR3 reads CASSQGAGAGGYTF. CDR3 nucleotides: TGTGCCAGCAGCCAAGGGGCCGGAGCGGGAGGCTACACCTTC.

J is TRBJ2-5 and V is TRBV7-2, with 7 bases that match TRBD1. Looked up from germline, CDR1 is SGHTA and CDR2 is FQGNSA. V shed 3 bases and J 3 bases; nucleotides not matched to a gene: 4. The CDR3 totals 14 residues. DNA for the CDR3: TGTGCCAGCAGCTTTCGGACAGGTAAAGAGACCCAGTACTTC. Its translation: CASSFRTGKETQYF.

The J gene is TRBJ1-2, the V gene TRBV5-6; 7 bases map to TRBD1. CDR1 SGHDT and CDR2 YYEEEE come from the germline V gene. The CDR3 runs 12 residues. The ends lost 2 bases at V and 6 bases at J; junction bases unmatched: 1. The CDR3 DNA reads as TGTGCCAGCAGCTTAGGACAGGATGGCTACACCTTC. It specifies CASSLGQDGYTF.

The chain links TRBV30 to TRBJ1-5; weak D call: TRBD1 (5 bases). V was clipped by 2 bases and J by 7 bases, with 15 bases between them. Germline V CDR1 and CDR2: GTSNPN, SVGIG (reference sequence). The CDR3 length is 14 residues. CDR3 region: CAWSSGDYRQPQHF. The CDR3 DNA sequence: TGTGCCTGGAGTAGTGGGGACTATAGGCAGCCCCAGCATTTT.

The chain is built from TRBV6-5 and TRBJ1-2; possibly TRBD1 for D (5 bases). CDR1 and CDR2 (germline): MNHEY, SVGAGI. V lost 2 bases, J lost 1 base, and 11 bases lay in between. The CDR3 is 15 amino acids. The CDR3 region is CASSYNLGLNYGYTF. The CDR3, as DNA: TGTGCCAGCAGTTACAACTTGGGACTTAACTATGGCTACACCTTC.

V usage is TRBV18 and J usage is TRBJ1-5, with 8 nucleotides matching TRBD1. The CDR3 contains 16 residues. Per the germline V gene, CDR1 is KGHSH and CDR2 is LQKENI. J was trimmed by 2 bases and V by 6 bases; bases with no gene match: 9. The CDR3 sequence is CASSRGQGVGNQPQHF. DNA of the CDR3: TGTGCCAGCTCCCGCGGACAGGGTGTGGGCAATCAGCCCCAGCATTTT.

The rearrangement uses TRBV5-6 and TRBJ2-3, with TRBD1 matching over 12 bases. Germline V lookup: CDR1 SGHDT, CDR2 YYEEEE. The CDR3 consists of 18 residues. After removal of 4 bases from V and 0 bases from J, the junction contained 9 bases not matched to a gene. DNA of the CDR3: TGTGCCAGCAGCGGCGGGACAGGGGGCCGGATTAGCACAGATACGCAGTATTTT. It is translated as CASSGGTGGRISTDTQYF.